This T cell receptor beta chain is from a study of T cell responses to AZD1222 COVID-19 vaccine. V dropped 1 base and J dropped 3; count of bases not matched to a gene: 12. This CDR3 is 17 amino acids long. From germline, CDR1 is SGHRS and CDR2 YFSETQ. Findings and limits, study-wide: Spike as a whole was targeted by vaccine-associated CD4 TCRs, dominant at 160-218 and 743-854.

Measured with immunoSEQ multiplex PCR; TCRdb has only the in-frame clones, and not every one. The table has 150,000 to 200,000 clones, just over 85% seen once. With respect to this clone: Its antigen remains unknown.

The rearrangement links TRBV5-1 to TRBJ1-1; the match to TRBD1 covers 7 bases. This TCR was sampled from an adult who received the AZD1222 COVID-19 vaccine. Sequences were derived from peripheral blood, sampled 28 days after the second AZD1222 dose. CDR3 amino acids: CASSLNRGLKLDTEAFF. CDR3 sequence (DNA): TGCGCCAGCAGCTTGAACAGGGGACTTAAGTTGGACACTGAAGCTTTCTTT.